The sequence of this T cell receptor (beta chain) was determined in a study of cytomegalovirus exposure and HLA in healthy donors. For the study at large: The same platform as the roughly 700 first-cohort repertoires was used for the 90 to 150 validation repertoires, a later analysis reported. Study-level results: The tendency of first-cohort TCR clusters to co-occur in the roughly 130 validation repertoires emerged from a later analysis. According to the study, 180 or so TCR beta chains were cytomegalovirus-associated.

Remarks on this clone: Its antigen is not known.

From the approximately 120-subject validation cohort, which was separate from the roughly 630-subject first cohort, the donors were drawn. Assay used: immunoSEQ multiplex PCR; TCRdb lists only in-frame clones, some missing. The sample comprises 300,000 to 450,000 clones, roughly 88% of which are singletons, and 0.8% to 0.85% rests with the top ten. The CDR3 length is 16 residues. V lost 6 bases and J lost 7; bases outside the gene matches: 17. Germline V lookup: CDR1 SQVTM, CDR2 ANQGSEA. The receptor was isolated from a woman between 18 and 29 years old in good health and CMV-seronegative. V is TRBV29-1 and J is TRBJ2-2; 7 nucleotides line up with TRBD1. Sequencing input: PBMCs. The CDR3 region has the DNA TGCAGCGTCGGCGGCGCGACAGGGTTCCTCGGCGGGGAGCTGTTTTTT. Encoded protein: CSVGGATGFLGGELFF.